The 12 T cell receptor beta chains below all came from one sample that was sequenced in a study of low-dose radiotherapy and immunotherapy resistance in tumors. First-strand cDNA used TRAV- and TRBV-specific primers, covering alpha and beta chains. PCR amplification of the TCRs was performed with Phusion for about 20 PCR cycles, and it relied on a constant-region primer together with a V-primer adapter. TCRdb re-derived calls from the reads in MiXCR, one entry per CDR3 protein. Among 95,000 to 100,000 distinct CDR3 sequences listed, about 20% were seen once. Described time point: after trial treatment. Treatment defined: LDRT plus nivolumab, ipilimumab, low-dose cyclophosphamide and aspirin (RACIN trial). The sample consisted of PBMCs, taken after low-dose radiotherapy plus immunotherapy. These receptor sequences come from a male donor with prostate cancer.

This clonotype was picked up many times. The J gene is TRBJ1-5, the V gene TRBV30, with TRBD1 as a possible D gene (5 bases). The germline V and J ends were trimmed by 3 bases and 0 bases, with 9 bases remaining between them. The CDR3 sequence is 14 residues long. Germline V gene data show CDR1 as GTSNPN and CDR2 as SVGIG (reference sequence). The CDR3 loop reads CAWSLTVSNQPQHF. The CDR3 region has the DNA TGTGCCTGGAGCCTGACAGTTAGCAATCAGCCCCAGCATTTT. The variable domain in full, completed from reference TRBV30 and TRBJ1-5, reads SQTIHQWPATLVQPVGSPLSLECTVEGTSNPNLYWYRQAAGRGLQLLFYSVGIGQISSEVPQNLSASRPQDRQFILSSKKLLLSDSGFYLCAWSLTVSNQPQHFGDGTRLSIL.

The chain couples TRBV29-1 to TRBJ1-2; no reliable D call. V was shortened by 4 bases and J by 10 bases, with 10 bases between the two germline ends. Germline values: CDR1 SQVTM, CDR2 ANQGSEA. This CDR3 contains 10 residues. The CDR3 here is CSVGTEDYTF. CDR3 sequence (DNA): TGCAGCGTTGGGACCGAGGACTACACCTTC.

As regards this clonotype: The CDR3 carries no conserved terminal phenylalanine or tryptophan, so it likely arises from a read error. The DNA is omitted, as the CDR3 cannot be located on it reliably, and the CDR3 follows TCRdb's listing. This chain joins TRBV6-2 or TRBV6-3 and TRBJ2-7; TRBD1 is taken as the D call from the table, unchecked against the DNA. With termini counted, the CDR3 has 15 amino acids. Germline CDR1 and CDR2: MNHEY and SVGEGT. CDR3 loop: CASSDVTEKSYEQHI.

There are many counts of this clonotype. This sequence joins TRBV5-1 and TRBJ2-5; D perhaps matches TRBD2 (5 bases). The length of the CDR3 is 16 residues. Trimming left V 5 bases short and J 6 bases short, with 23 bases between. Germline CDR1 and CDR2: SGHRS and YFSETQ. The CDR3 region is CASSYGMGSGEKTQYF. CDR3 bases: TGCGCCAGCAGTTATGGTATGGGAAGCGGAGAAAAGACCCAGTACTTC.

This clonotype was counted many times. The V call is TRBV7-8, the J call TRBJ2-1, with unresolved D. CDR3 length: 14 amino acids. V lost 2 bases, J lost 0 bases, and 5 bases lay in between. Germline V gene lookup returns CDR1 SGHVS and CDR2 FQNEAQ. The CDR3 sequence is CASSLLHSYNEQFF. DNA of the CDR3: TGTGCCAGCAGCTTACTGCACTCCTACAATGAGCAGTTCTTC. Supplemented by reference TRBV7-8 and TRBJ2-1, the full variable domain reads GAGVSQSPRYKVAKRGQDVALRCDPISGHVSLFWYQQALGQGPEFLTYFQNEAQLDKSGLPSDRFFAERPEGSVSTLKIQRTQQEDSAVYLCASSLLHSYNEQFFGPGTRLTVL.

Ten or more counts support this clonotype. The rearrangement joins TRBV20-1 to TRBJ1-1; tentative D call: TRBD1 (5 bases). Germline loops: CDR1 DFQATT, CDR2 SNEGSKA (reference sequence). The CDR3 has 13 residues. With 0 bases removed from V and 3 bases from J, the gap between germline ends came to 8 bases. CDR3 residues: CSARDYRYTEAFF. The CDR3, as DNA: TGCAGTGCTAGAGATTACAGGTACACTGAAGCTTTCTTT.

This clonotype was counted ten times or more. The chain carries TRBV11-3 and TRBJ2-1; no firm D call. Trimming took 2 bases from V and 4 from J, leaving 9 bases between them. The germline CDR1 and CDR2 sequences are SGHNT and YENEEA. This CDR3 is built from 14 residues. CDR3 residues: CASSLSYSYNEQFF. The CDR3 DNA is TGTGCCAGCAGCTTAAGTTACAGTTACAATGAGCAGTTCTTC.

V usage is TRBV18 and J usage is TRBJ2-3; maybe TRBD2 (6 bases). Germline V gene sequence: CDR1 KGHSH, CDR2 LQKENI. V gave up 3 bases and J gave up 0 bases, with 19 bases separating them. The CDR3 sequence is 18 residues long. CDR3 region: CASSPVKGWSGSTDTQYF. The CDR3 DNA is TGTGCCAGCTCACCCGTAAAGGGTTGGAGCGGGAGCACAGATACGCAGTATTTT.

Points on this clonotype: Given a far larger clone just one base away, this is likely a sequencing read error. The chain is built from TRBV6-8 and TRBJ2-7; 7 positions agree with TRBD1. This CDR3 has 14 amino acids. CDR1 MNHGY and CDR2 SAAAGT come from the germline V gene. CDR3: CVSSLPDRTYEQYF. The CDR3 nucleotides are TGTGTCAGCAGCCTCCCGGACAGGACCTACGAGCAGTACTTC.

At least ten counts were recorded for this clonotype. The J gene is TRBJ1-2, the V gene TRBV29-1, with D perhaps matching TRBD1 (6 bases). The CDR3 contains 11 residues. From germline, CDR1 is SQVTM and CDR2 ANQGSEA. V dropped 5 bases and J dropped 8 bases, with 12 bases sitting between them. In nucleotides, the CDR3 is TGCAGCGTTAGGGGGTCGGACGGCTACACCTTC. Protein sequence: CSVRGSDGYTF.

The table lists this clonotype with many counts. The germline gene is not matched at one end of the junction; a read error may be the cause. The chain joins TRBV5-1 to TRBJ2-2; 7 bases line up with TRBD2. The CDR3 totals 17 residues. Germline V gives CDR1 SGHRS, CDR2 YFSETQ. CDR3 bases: TGTGCCAGCAGCTTGGGCCTCCGGGACTACCTCACCGGGGAGCTGTTTTTT. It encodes CASSLGLRDYLTGELFF.

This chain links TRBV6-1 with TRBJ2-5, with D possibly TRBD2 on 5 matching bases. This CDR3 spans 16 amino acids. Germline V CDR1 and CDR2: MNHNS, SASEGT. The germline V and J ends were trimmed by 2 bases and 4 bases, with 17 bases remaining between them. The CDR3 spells CASSELASRKGETQYF. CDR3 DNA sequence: TGTGCCAGCAGTGAATTAGCGAGCAGGAAAGGAGAGACCCAGTACTTC.